One sample yielded the 5 T cell receptor beta chains listed below, sequenced in a study of CD8+CD57+ T cells in acquired aplastic anemia. Patients picked for sequencing had shown CD8+CD57+ cell expansion detected by flow cytometry. The study profiled TCR beta VDJ and CDR3 using genomic DNA as template. TCRdb reprocessed the reads with MiXCR, giving one entry per CDR3 protein. This table holds some 200,000 distinct CDR3 sequences, less than 60% found once. The sequenced material came from sorted CD4+, CD8+, or CD8+CD57+ T cells (not recorded which) from PBMCs. These receptors were taken from a human donor with aplastic anemia.

This chain links TRBV10-3 with TRBJ1-1; D may be TRBD1 (5 bases). Germline V gives CDR1 ENHRY, CDR2 SYGVKD. This CDR3 contains 15 residues. Deletions cut 3 bases from V and 3 bases from J, with 14 bases between. CDR3 DNA: TGTGCCATCAGTGACACTGTTATGGGGGACACTGAAGCTTTCTTT. It specifies CAISDTVMGDTEAFF.

V usage is TRBV20-1 and J usage is TRBJ1-2; maybe TRBD1 (6 bases). The CDR3 length is 14 residues. CDR1 and CDR2 from the germline V gene are DFQATT and SNEGSKA (reference sequence). Trimming stripped 6 bases from V and 7 bases from J, with 21 bases between. The CDR3 protein is CSATDRTVWAGYTF. The CDR3 nucleotides read TGCAGTGCAACAGACCGGACAGTCTGGGCTGGCTACACCTTC.

Points on this clonotype: Compared with germline, one end of the junction differs, possibly owing to a read error. This sequence joins TRBV10-1 and TRBJ2-5; D gene uncertain. CDR3 length: 9 amino acids. Germline V gene sequence: CDR1 WNHNN, CDR2 SYGVQD (reference sequence). CDR3 sequence: CASSVTQNF. For the CDR3, the DNA is TGCGCCAGCAGTGTGACCCAGAACTTC.

Details on this clonotype: A clone one base away is much larger, so this may be a read error. The final CDR3 position lacks the conserved phenylalanine or tryptophan, pointing to a likely read error. The chain joins TRBV5-1 to TRBJ2-3; the match to TRBD2 covers 8 bases. The CDR3 length is 15 residues. Germline V CDR1 and CDR2: SGHRS, YFSETQ. The chain's CDR3 is CASSSGGASTDTQYL. The CDR3 DNA reads as TGTGCCAGCAGCTCCGGGGGGGCCAGCACAGATACGCAGTATTTG.

This clonotype was recorded at least ten times. This chain connects TRBV12-3 or TRBV12-4 to TRBJ1-1, with TRBD1 matching over 7 bases. CDR3 length equals 13 residues. Trimming cost V 7 bases and J 4 bases; bases outside gene matches: 6. The CDR3 spells CASTLTGATEAFF. For the CDR3, the DNA is TGTGCCAGCACCTTAACAGGGGCCACTGAAGCTTTCTTT.